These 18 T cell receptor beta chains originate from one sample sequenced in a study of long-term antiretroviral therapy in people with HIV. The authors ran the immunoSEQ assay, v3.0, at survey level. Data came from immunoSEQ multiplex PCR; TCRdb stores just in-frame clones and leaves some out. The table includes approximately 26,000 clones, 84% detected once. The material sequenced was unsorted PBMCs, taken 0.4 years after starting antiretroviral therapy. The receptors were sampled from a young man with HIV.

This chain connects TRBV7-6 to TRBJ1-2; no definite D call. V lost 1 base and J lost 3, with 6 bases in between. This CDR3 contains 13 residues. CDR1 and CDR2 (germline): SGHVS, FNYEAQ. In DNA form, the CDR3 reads TGTGCCAGCAGCTTAGGGGCGCACTATGGCTACACCTTC. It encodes CASSLGAHYGYTF. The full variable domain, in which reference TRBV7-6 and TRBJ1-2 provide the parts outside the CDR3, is GAGVSQSPRYKVTKRGQDVALRCDPISGHVSLYWYRQALGQGPEFLTYFNYEAQQDKSGLPNDRFSAERPEGSISTLTIQRTEQRDSAMYRCASSLGAHYGYTFGSGTRLTVV.

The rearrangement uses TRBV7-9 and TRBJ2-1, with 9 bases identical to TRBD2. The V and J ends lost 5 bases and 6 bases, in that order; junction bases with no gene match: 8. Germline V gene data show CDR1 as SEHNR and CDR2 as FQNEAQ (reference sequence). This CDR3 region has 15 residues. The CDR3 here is CASSPSASGINEQFF. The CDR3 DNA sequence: TGTGCCAGCAGCCCTTCGGCTAGCGGGATCAATGAGCAGTTCTTC.

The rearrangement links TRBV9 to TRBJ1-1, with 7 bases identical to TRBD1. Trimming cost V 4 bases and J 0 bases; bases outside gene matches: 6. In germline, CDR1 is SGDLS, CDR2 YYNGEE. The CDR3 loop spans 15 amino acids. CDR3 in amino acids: CASSPRDSLNTEAFF. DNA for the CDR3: TGTGCCAGCAGCCCCCGGGACAGCTTGAACACTGAAGCTTTCTTT. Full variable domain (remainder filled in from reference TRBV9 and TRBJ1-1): DSGVTQTPKHLITATGQRVTLRCSPRSGDLSVYWYQQSLDQGLQFLIQYYNGEERAKGNILERFSAQQFPDLHSELNLSSLELGDSALYFCASSPRDSLNTEAFFGQGTRLTVV.

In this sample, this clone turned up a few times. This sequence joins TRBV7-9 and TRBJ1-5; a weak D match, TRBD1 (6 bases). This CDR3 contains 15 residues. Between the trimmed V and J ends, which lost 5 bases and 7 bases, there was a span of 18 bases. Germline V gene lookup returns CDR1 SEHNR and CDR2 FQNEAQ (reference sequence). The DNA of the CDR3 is TGTGCCAGCAGCCTCTTGCAGGGGACCGACCAGCCCCAGCATTTT. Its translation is CASSLLQGTDQPQHF.

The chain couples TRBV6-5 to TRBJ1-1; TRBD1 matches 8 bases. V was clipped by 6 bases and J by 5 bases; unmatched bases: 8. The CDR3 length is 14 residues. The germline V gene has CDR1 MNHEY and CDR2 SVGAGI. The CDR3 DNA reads TGTGCCAGCAGAGAGGACAGGGTATGGACTGAAGCTTTCTTT. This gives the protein CASREDRVWTEAFF.

The CDR3 coding sequence is TGTGCCAGCAGTTACTCGAACCGGGAGCTGTTTTTT. Translating gives CASSYSNRELFF. This sequence joins TRBV6-5 and TRBJ2-2; D not resolved. The length of the CDR3 is 12 residues. V gave up 0 bases and J gave up 9 bases, with 5 bases separating them. Germline assignment: CDR1 MNHEY and CDR2 SVGAGI.

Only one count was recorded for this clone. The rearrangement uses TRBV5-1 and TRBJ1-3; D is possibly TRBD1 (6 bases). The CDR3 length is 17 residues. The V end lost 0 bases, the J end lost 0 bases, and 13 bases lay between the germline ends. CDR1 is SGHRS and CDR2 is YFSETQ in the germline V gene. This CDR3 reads CASSLGTAGYSGNTIYF. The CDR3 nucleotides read TGCGCCAGCAGCTTGGGGACAGCCGGATACTCTGGAAACACCATATATTTT.

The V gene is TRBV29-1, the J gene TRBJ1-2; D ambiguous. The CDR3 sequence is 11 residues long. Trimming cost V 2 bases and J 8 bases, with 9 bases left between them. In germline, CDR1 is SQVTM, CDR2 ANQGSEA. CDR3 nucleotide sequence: TGCAGCGTTGAACGCGGAGGAGGCTACACCTTC. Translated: CSVERGGGYTF.

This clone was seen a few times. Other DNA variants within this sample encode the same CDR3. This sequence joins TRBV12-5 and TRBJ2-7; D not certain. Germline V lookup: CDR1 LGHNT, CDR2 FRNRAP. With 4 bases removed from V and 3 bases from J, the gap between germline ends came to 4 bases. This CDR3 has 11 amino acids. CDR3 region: CASGWSYEQYF. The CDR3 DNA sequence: TGTGCTAGTGGTTGGAGCTACGAGCAGTACTTC.

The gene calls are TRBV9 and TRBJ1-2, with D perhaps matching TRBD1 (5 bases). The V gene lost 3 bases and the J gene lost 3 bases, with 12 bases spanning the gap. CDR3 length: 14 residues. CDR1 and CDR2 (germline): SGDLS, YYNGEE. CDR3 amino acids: CASSDSRGDYGYTF. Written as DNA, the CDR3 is TGTGCCAGCAGCGACTCCCGGGGCGACTATGGCTACACCTTC.

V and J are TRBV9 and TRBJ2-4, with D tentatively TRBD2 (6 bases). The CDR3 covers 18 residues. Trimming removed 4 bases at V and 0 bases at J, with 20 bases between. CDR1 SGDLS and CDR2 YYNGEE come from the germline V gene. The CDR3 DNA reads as TGTGCCAGCAGCCCGGGGGAGATTGCGGGGATAGCCAAAAACATTCAGTACTTC. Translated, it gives CASSPGEIAGIAKNIQYF.

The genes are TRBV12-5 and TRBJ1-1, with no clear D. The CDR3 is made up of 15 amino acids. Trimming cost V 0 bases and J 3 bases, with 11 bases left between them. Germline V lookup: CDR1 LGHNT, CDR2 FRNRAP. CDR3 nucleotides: TGTGCTAGTGGTTTGGTACATCACAGCTACACTGAAGCTTTCTTT. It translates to CASGLVHHSYTEAFF. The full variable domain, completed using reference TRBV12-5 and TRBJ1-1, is DARVTQTPRHKVTEMGQEVTMRCQPILGHNTVFWYRQTMMQGLELLAYFRNRAPLDDSGMPKDRFSAEMPDATLATLKIQPSEPRDSAVYFCASGLVHHSYTEAFFGQGTRLTVV.

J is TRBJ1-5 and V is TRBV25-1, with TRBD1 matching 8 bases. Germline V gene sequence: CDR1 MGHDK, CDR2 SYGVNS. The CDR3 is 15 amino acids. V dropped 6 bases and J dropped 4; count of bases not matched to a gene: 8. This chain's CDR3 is CASSGQGGGNQPQHF. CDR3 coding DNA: TGTGCCAGCAGCGGACAGGGTGGAGGTAATCAGCCCCAGCATTTT.

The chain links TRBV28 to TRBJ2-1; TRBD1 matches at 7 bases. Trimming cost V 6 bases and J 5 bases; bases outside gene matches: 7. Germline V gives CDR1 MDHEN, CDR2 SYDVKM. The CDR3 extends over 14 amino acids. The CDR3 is CASRPGTDNNEQFF. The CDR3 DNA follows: TGTGCCAGCAGGCCCGGGACAGATAACAATGAGCAGTTCTTC.

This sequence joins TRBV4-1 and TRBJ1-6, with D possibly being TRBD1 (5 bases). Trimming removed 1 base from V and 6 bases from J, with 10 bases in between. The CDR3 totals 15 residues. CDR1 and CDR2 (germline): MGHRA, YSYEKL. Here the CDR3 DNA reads TGCGCCAGCAGCCAAGTGGGCAGGGCTAATTCACCCCTCCACTTT. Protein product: CASSQVGRANSPLHF.

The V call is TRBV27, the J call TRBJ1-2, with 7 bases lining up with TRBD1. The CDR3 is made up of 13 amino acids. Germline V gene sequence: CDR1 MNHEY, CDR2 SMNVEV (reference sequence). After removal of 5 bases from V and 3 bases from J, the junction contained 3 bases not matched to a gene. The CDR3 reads CASSRTGHYGYTF. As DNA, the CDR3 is TGTGCCAGCAGTCGGACAGGCCACTATGGCTACACCTTC.

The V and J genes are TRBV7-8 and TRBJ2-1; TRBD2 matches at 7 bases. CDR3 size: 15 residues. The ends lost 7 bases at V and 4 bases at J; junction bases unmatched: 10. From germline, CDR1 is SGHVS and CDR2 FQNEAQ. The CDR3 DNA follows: TGTGCCAGCAAAGCGGGCGGGAGTGGGTACAATGAGCAGTTCTTC. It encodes CASKAGGSGYNEQFF.

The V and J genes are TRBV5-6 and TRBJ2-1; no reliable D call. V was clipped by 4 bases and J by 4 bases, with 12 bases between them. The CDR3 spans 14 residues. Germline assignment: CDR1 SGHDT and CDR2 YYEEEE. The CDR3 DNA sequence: TGTGCCAGCAGCCCCCTCGCCATGTACAATGAGCAGTTCTTC. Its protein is CASSPLAMYNEQFF.